This entry concerns a single T cell receptor (beta chain). The CDR3 spans 16 residues. Germline CDR1 and CDR2: SQVTM and ANQGSEA. The junction had 13 bases not matched to a gene; V was cut back by 4 bases and J by 6 bases. This sample was included in a study of human T cells and chemical hapten exposure. The authors' total RNA extraction used unfractionated whole blood. One entry per CDR3 protein, called by TCRdb with MiXCR from the 5' RACE reads. The repertoire consists of tens of thousands of distinct CDR3 sequences, with approximately 15% occurring once and the leading ten covering almost 7%. The receptor comes from a female donor in good health. This chain links TRBV29-1 with TRBJ2-1, with 9 positions matching TRBD1. The CDR3 loop is CSVGRPTGGGFNEQFF. The CDR3 DNA follows: TGCAGCGTTGGCCGGCCTACAGGGGGCGGCTTCAATGAGCAGTTCTTC.